What follows are 20 T cell receptor beta chains derived from one specimen sequenced in a study of blood T cell repertoires in COVID-19. The repertoire was sequenced with immunoSEQ multiplex PCR; TCRdb's copy has only in-frame clones and lacks some. The sample yields about 210,000 clones, approximately 80% seen once. Specimen: PBMCs or T cells enriched from blood (not recorded which). The receptors stem from a woman between 45 and 65 years old with acute COVID-19.

V usage is TRBV28 and J usage is TRBJ2-2; D may be TRBD1 (5 bases). The CDR3 extends over 12 amino acids. Per germline, CDR1 MDHEN and CDR2 SYDVKM. CDR3 amino acids: CVTSGPAGELFF. The CDR3 DNA sequence: TGTGTGACCTCAGGGCCCGCCGGGGAGCTGTTTTTT.

This rearrangement joins TRBV10-3 to TRBJ1-1; D call uncertain. CDR3 size: 12 residues. CDR1 ENHRY and CDR2 SYGVKD come from the germline V gene. The V and J ends lost 3 bases and 11 bases respectively, with 13 bases between them. CDR3 sequence reads: CAISDEARKAFF. The CDR3 bases are TGTGCCATCAGTGACGAGGCAAGAAAGGCTTTCTTT.

The chain has TRBV5-1 and TRBJ2-1, with TRBD2 identical over 10 bases. V was pared by 6 bases and J by 2 bases, with 8 bases of the junction left unmatched. Germline V gene data show CDR1 as SGHRS and CDR2 as YFSETQ. The CDR3 is made up of 16 amino acids. The CDR3 here is CASTWASGSTYNEQFF. The CDR3 region has the DNA TGCGCCAGCACCTGGGCTAGCGGGAGCACCTACAATGAGCAGTTCTTC. The full variable domain, with the rest looked up from reference TRBV5-1 and TRBJ2-1, is KAGVTQTPRYLIKTRGQQVTLSCSPISGHRSVSWYQQTPGQGLQFLFEYFSETQRNKGNFPGRFSGRQFSNSRSEMNVSTLELGDSALYLCASTWASGSTYNEQFFGPGTRLTVL.

The genes are TRBV18 and TRBJ2-1; 8 bases line up with TRBD1. The ends lost 3 bases at V and 2 bases at J; junction bases unmatched: 6. Germline loops: CDR1 KGHSH, CDR2 LQKENI. The CDR3 is 16 residues long. The CDR3 region is CASSPIRQGTYNEQFF. CDR3 DNA sequence: TGTGCCAGCTCACCCATAAGACAGGGGACCTACAATGAGCAGTTCTTC.

CDR3 protein: CSASYVEAYNEQFF. In DNA, the CDR3 is TGCAGTGCTAGTTACGTAGAGGCTTACAATGAGCAGTTCTTC. This chain links TRBV20-1 with TRBJ2-1; D is unresolved. V lost 3 bases, J lost 4 bases, and 13 bases lay in between. The germline CDR1 and CDR2 sequences are DFQATT and SNEGSKA (reference sequence). This CDR3 contains 14 residues.

This clone was found once. The rearrangement uses TRBV6-1 and TRBJ2-5; 9 bases map to TRBD2. CDR3 length equals 15 residues. Germline lookup yields CDR1 MNHNS and CDR2 SASEGT. V lost 3 bases, J lost 0 bases, and 2 bases stayed unmatched. This chain's CDR3 is CASSETSGNQETQYF. The CDR3 DNA sequence: TGTGCCAGCAGTGAGACTAGCGGAAACCAAGAGACCCAGTACTTC.

This chain links TRBV18 with TRBJ1-2; maybe TRBD1 (6 bases). CDR1 KGHSH and CDR2 LQKENI come from the germline V gene. V was shortened by 3 bases and J by 4 bases, with 18 bases between the two germline ends. The CDR3 totals 16 residues. CDR3 nucleotides: TGTGCCAGCTCACCGTACCGGGACAAACTTCGCTATGGCTACACCTTC. Residues: CASSPYRDKLRYGYTF.

With regard to this clone: The germline gene is not matched at one end of the junction; a read error may be the cause. This sequence joins TRBV7-7 and TRBJ2-1, with TRBD1 identical over 9 bases. The CDR3 covers 15 residues. Germline CDR1 is SSHAT and CDR2 is FNYEAQ (reference sequence). The CDR3 region is CASSTNPGQGEEQFF. CDR3 in DNA: TGTGCTAGCAGCACAAACCCGGGACAGGGCGAGGAGCAGTTCTTC. Variable domain in full (rest from reference TRBV7-7 and TRBJ2-1): GAGVSQSPRYKVTKRGQDVTLRCDPISSHATLYWYQQALGQGPEFLTYFNYEAQPDKSGLPSDRFSAERPEGSISTLTIQRTEQRDSAMYRCASSTNPGQGEEQFFGPGTRLTVL.

The chain uses TRBV28 and TRBJ2-7; a possible D gene is TRBD2 (6 bases). The CDR3 loop spans 15 amino acids. V was shortened by 2 bases and J by 0 bases, with 11 bases between the two germline ends. Looked up from germline, CDR1 is MDHEN and CDR2 is SYDVKM. The CDR3, as DNA: TGTGCCAGCAGTTTACCGGGGACTGCCTCCTACGAGCAGTACTTC. Its translation: CASSLPGTASYEQYF.

The rearrangement joins TRBV28 to TRBJ1-4; no clear D. V lost 4 bases and J 3 bases, leaving 12 bases between the germline ends. Germline V gene sequence: CDR1 MDHEN, CDR2 SYDVKM. This CDR3 has 15 amino acids. The CDR3 sequence: CASSSSGAANEKLFF. The CDR3 nucleotides read TGTGCCAGCAGTTCGTCGGGAGCAGCTAATGAAAAACTGTTTTTT.

The rearrangement links TRBV29-1 to TRBJ2-4; D is possibly TRBD1 (5 bases). V lost 6 bases and J lost 0, with 24 bases in between. The CDR3 covers 18 residues. Germline V gene lookup returns CDR1 SQVTM and CDR2 ANQGSEA. The DNA of the CDR3 is TGCAGCGTGTTGATGGAGCCAGGGCCCTACCTAGCCAAAAACATTCAGTACTTC. Translated: CSVLMEPGPYLAKNIQYF.

The rearrangement joins TRBV6-1 to TRBJ1-2; the match to TRBD1 covers 7 bases. With 3 bases clipped from V and 0 bases from J, the junction kept 10 bases outside the gene matches. This CDR3 has 17 residues. The V gene's germline CDR1 is MNHNS and CDR2 SASEGT. CDR3 loop: CASSDWGAGGANYGYTF. The CDR3 DNA sequence: TGTGCCAGCAGTGACTGGGGGGCAGGGGGAGCTAACTATGGCTACACCTTC.

The chain links TRBV28 to TRBJ1-1; TRBD1 might be the D (5 bases). The CDR3 has 12 residues. The germline V gene has CDR1 MDHEN and CDR2 SYDVKM. V shed 8 bases and J shed 0 bases, with 7 bases lying between them. The CDR3 DNA is TGTGCCAGCCTGACAGTGAACACTGAAGCTTTCTTT. It translates to CASLTVNTEAFF.

As DNA, the CDR3 is TGTGCCAGCACCTTAGGCCCCTCGCGGGACAGGAGGTACAATGAGCAGTTCTTC. Translated: CASTLGPSRDRRYNEQFF. The chain combines TRBV28 with TRBJ2-1; 8 bases align to TRBD1. The V gene end was trimmed by 7 bases and the J gene end by 4 bases; junction bases not matched to a gene: 18. This CDR3 region has 18 residues. The germline V gene encodes CDR1 MDHEN and CDR2 SYDVKM.

The chain employs TRBV7-2 and TRBJ1-5; D is undetermined. V shed 1 base and J shed 7 bases, with 11 bases lying between them. The CDR3 is 14 residues long. Germline V gene sequence: CDR1 SGHTA, CDR2 FQGNSA. CDR3 in DNA: TGTGCCAGCAGCTTAGAGCGGGGTTGGCAGCCCCAGCATTTT. Translation: CASSLERGWQPQHF.

CDR3 amino acids: CATRVAGGSTGELFF. For the CDR3, the DNA is TGTGCCACTCGGGTAGCGGGGGGATCTACCGGGGAGCTGTTTTTT. The chain recombines TRBV7-9 with TRBJ2-2; 10 bases fit TRBD2. The V gene's germline CDR1 is SEHNR and CDR2 FQNEAQ (reference sequence). CDR3 length: 15 residues. V shed 10 bases and J 5 bases; nucleotides not matched to a gene: 10.

The rearrangement links TRBV7-2 to TRBJ2-7; possibly TRBD2 for D (6 bases). Germline V gene data show CDR1 as SGHTA and CDR2 as FQGNSA. CDR3 size: 13 residues. V shed 4 bases and J shed 5 bases, with 12 bases lying between them. CDR3 sequence: CASSSRRVHEQYF. CDR3 in DNA: TGTGCCAGCAGCTCCCGGAGGGTCCACGAGCAGTACTTC.

V and J are TRBV5-1 and TRBJ1-1, with TRBD1 matching 8 bases. The CDR3 is 15 residues long. The ends lost 3 bases at V and 2 bases at J; junction bases unmatched: 6. Germline CDR1 and CDR2: SGHRS and YFSETQ. In DNA form, the CDR3 reads TGCGCCAGCAGCTCCCAAACAGGGGGAAACACTGAAGCTTTCTTT. This codes for CASSSQTGGNTEAFF.

This clone was seen once. This chain uses TRBV7-2 with TRBJ2-5; the match to TRBD1 covers 11 bases. V was pared by 4 bases and J by 4 bases, with 5 bases of the junction left unmatched. The CDR3 has 15 amino acids. Germline lookup yields CDR1 SGHTA and CDR2 FQGNSA. CDR3 protein: CASSWGQGGSETQYF. The CDR3 bases are TGTGCCAGCAGCTGGGGACAGGGGGGGTCAGAGACCCAGTACTTC.

V usage is TRBV21-1 and J usage is TRBJ2-7; TRBD2, the D gene given by the table, was not confirmed from the DNA. TRBV21-1 is tagged as a pseudogene. There are 16 residues in the CDR3. The CDR3 loop is CASSKGDIEGGYEQYF. The CDR3 DNA reads TGTGCCAGCAGCAAAGGGGATATCGAAGGAGGCTACGAGCAGTACTTC.